The 3 T cell receptor beta chains below were found in one sample sequenced in a study of human T cells and chemical hapten exposure. One entry per CDR3 protein results from TCRdb running MiXCR on the 5' RACE reads. The sample records approximately 81,000 distinct CDR3 sequences, 7% to 8% being singletons. Whole blood, unfractionated, served as the material for total RNA extraction. The receptor set was obtained from a male donor in good health.

The V and J genes are TRBV6-5 and TRBJ1-4, with D possibly matching TRBD1 (6 bases). Trimming pared 6 bases from V and 7 bases from J, leaving 15 bases between. Germline-derived CDR1 and CDR2 are MNHEY and SVGAGI. This CDR3 spans 14 amino acids. The DNA for the CDR3 is TGTGCCAGCAGCCCTACCGGGACACCTGAAAAACTGTTTTTT. Its protein is CASSPTGTPEKLFF.

This clonotype was observed many times. The chain couples TRBV7-2 to TRBJ2-3, with 8 bases identical to TRBD2. There are 15 residues in the CDR3. From germline, CDR1 is SGHTA and CDR2 FQGNSA. J gave up 2 bases and V 2 bases, and 3 bases lay outside the gene matches. The CDR3 loop reads CASSLQRGYTDTQYF. The CDR3 DNA follows: TGTGCCAGCAGCTTACAGCGGGGGTACACAGATACGCAGTATTTT. Full variable domain (outside the CDR3, taken from reference TRBV7-2 and TRBJ2-3): GAGVSQSPSNKVTEKGKDVELRCDPISGHTALYWYRQSLGQGLEFLIYFQGNSAPDKSGLPSDRFSAERTGGSVSTLTIQRTQQEDSAVYLCASSLQRGYTDTQYFGPGTRLTVL.

The chain joins TRBV7-2 to TRBJ2-5; 8 nucleotides line up with TRBD2. Germline lookup yields CDR1 SGHTA and CDR2 FQGNSA. Trimming took 3 bases from V and 1 from J; bases not matched to a gene: 7. This CDR3 region has 16 residues. CDR3 nucleotide sequence: TGTGCCAGCAGCTTGTTAGGCGGGGGGAGCCAAGAGACCCAGTACTTC. This encodes CASSLLGGGSQETQYF.